The 25 T cell receptor beta chains listed next were all sequenced from one sample in a study of T cell repertoires in cytomegalovirus infection. MiXCR, applied by TCRdb to the reads, yields one record per CDR3 protein. In the table there are fewer than 550,000 distinct CDR3 sequences, 26% of which are singletons. What was sequenced was PBMCs. The origin of the receptors is a human donor in good health (CMV status not recorded). Some clones in this sample may be carry-over from other donors' samples.

The table lists this clonotype with many counts. The chain employs TRBV7-8 and TRBJ2-3; TRBD1 might be the D (7 bases). The CDR3 runs 16 residues. V was cut by 4 bases and J by 4 bases, with 18 bases left in between. Germline values: CDR1 SGHVS, CDR2 FQNEAQ. The CDR3, as DNA: TGTGCCAGCAGCTCCCATTCCCAGGGGGAGGCAGATACGCAGTATTTT. As protein: CASSSHSQGEADTQYF.

The chain is built from TRBV7-9 and TRBJ1-1; the D gene is possibly TRBD1 (5 bases). CDR1 is SEHNR and CDR2 is FQNEAQ in the germline V gene (reference sequence). The CDR3 consists of 14 residues. V dropped 3 bases and J dropped 3 bases, with 11 bases sitting between them. The CDR3 region is CASSFEEGHTEAFF. DNA of the CDR3: TGTGCCAGCAGCTTTGAAGAGGGACACACTGAAGCTTTCTTT.

The rearrangement links TRBV19 to TRBJ2-7, with 14 bases lining up with TRBD2. The CDR3 contains 17 residues. Germline trimming cut 1 base from V and 6 bases from J; bases unmatched to any gene: 8. CDR1 and CDR2 from the germline V gene are LNHDA and SQIVND (reference sequence). The CDR3 DNA sequence: TGTGCCAGTAGTATAGTCTTCGGGGGACTAGCGGGAGCCGAGCAGTACTTC. Amino acid sequence: CASSIVFGGLAGAEQYF.

This clonotype was found a few times. The chain couples TRBV10-3 to TRBJ1-2, with 7 bases fitting TRBD1. V lost 10 bases, J lost 4 bases, and 9 bases stayed unmatched. Germline lookup yields CDR1 ENHRY and CDR2 SYGVKD. This CDR3 is built from 13 residues. The CDR3 region has the DNA TGTGCCACCGTTTCAGGGGACAGCTATGGCTACACCTTC. Translated, it gives CATVSGDSYGYTF.

This clonotype has a handful of counts. The chain couples TRBV7-9 to TRBJ1-2; D gene ambiguous. The CDR3 has 14 residues. Trimming removed 2 bases from V and 4 bases from J, with 11 bases in between. Germline V gene sequence: CDR1 SEHNR, CDR2 FQNEAQ (reference sequence). DNA of the CDR3: TGTGCCAGCAGCTTAAGTCAGCTTTTCTATGGCTACACCTTC. Protein: CASSLSQLFYGYTF.

This clonotype has more than one count but fewer than ten. The rearrangement joins TRBV19 to TRBJ1-5; D ambiguous. V was cut by 6 bases and J by 4 bases, with 13 bases left in between. This CDR3 spans 14 amino acids. Germline-derived CDR1 and CDR2 are LNHDA and SQIVND (reference sequence). CDR3 region: CASSRKDGNQPQHF. The CDR3 nucleotides are TGTGCCAGTAGCAGAAAGGACGGAAATCAGCCCCAGCATTTT.

This rearrangement joins TRBV28 to TRBJ1-5; D gene unclear. V lost 2 bases and J lost 3, with 8 bases in between. Germline CDR1 is MDHEN and CDR2 is SYDVKM. The CDR3 runs 14 residues. The CDR3 DNA follows: TGTGCCAGCAGTTTAGGCAGGAACAATCAGCCCCAGCATTTT. It codes for CASSLGRNNQPQHF.

The chain uses TRBV3-1 and TRBJ2-2; D remains ambiguous. The CDR3 sequence is 17 residues long. In germline, CDR1 is LGHDT, CDR2 YNNKEL (reference sequence). Deletions cut 1 base from V and 2 bases from J, with 14 bases between. The CDR3 here is CASSQGLSLENTGELFF. The CDR3 DNA sequence: TGTGCCAGCAGCCAAGGGCTCTCATTAGAAAACACCGGGGAGCTGTTTTTT.

As concerns this clonotype: One junction end does not reproduce the germline sequence, and a read error may be involved. CDR3 sequence (DNA): TGTGCCAGCAGTCAGGGGACTGGAGCTTTCTTT. Residues: CASSQGTGAFF. The chain uses TRBV6-2 or TRBV6-3 and TRBJ1-1, with D possibly matching TRBD1 (6 bases). The CDR3 extends over 11 amino acids. Looked up from germline, CDR1 is MNHEY and CDR2 is SVGEGT.

In its sample, this clonotype was seen many times. The chain has TRBV7-2 and TRBJ2-5; maybe TRBD2 (5 bases). V was clipped by 5 bases and J by 4 bases, with 17 bases between them. This CDR3 contains 15 residues. Looked up from germline, CDR1 is SGHTA and CDR2 is FQGNSA. CDR3: CASSIRGSPSETQYF. CDR3 DNA sequence: TGTGCCAGCAGCATAAGAGGGAGCCCGTCAGAGACCCAGTACTTC.

The J gene is TRBJ2-1, the V gene TRBV20-1; tentatively, D is TRBD1 (6 bases). The germline CDR1 and CDR2 sequences are DFQATT and SNEGSKA (reference sequence). Trimming took off 2 bases at V and 8 bases at J, with 13 bases between the two ends. This CDR3 has 13 residues. CDR3 residues: CSARTGRGDEQFF. For the CDR3, the DNA is TGCAGTGCTAGAACTGGCAGGGGAGATGAGCAGTTCTTC.

This clonotype was detected only a few times. The rearrangement uses TRBV7-2 and TRBJ2-3; 10 nucleotides agree with TRBD2. The CDR3 extends over 11 amino acids. The germline V gene encodes CDR1 SGHTA and CDR2 FQGNSA. CDR3 loop: CRLAGVDTQYF. The CDR3 region has the DNA TGTAGGCTAGCGGGGGTGGATACGCAGTATTTT.

Comment on this clonotype: This could be a read error, since a much larger clone is one nucleotide away. The genes are TRBV9 and TRBJ1-2, with D possibly being TRBD1 (6 bases). The CDR3 contains 14 residues. Germline V lookup: CDR1 SGDLS, CDR2 YYNGEE. The V end lost 0 bases, the J end lost 1 base, and 7 bases lay between the germline ends. The CDR3 sequence is CASSVGQDNYGYTF. CDR3 in DNA: TGTGCCAGCAGCGTAGGACAGGATAACTATGGCTACACCTTC.

The J gene is TRBJ2-1, the V gene TRBV11-1; 8 bases are a match to TRBD1. After removal of 5 bases from V and 6 bases from J, the junction contained 6 bases not matched to a gene. Germline CDR1 is SGHAT and CDR2 is FQDESV (reference sequence). This CDR3 contains 14 residues. CDR3 sequence: CASSDGQGGNEQFF. The CDR3 DNA follows: TGTGCCAGCAGCGATGGACAGGGAGGCAATGAGCAGTTCTTC.

Ten or more counts support this clonotype. The CDR3 DNA follows: TGTGCCAGTCCACAGGGGGGCGGCTACACCTTC. It translates to CASPQGGGYTF. V is TRBV7-2 and J is TRBJ1-2; 8 nucleotides match TRBD1. This CDR3 comprises 11 residues. Germline CDR1 reads SGHTA; CDR2 reads FQGNSA. The V gene end was trimmed by 9 bases and the J gene end by 8 bases; junction bases not matched to a gene: 5.

V usage is TRBV6-2 or TRBV6-3 and J usage is TRBJ2-7; D gene uncertain. Trimming took off 5 bases at V and 4 bases at J, with 15 bases between the two ends. Germline CDR1 reads MNHEY; CDR2 reads SVGEGT. This CDR3 comprises 14 residues. As DNA, the CDR3 is TGTGCCAGCAGTCCAGAGACCCATCCTTACGAGCAGTACGTC. Translated: CASSPETHPYEQYV.

The chain couples TRBV28 to TRBJ1-5; D unclear. V lost 7 bases to trimming and J lost 2 bases, with 18 bases between them. The CDR3 is made up of 16 amino acids. Per the germline V gene, CDR1 is MDHEN and CDR2 is SYDVKM. DNA for the CDR3: TGTGCCAGCACCCCGGTGGCGGGTCGGGGCAATCAGCCCCAGCATTTT. As protein: CASTPVAGRGNQPQHF.

The chain is built from TRBV7-6 and TRBJ1-5, with 7 bases aligning to TRBD1. The CDR3 spans 19 residues. V was pared by 1 base and J by 1 base, with 13 bases of the junction left unmatched. The V gene's germline CDR1 is SGHVS and CDR2 FNYEAQ. CDR3 protein: CASSLGWDSTTRSNQPQHF. The CDR3 DNA is TGTGCCAGCAGCTTAGGATGGGACAGCACCACTCGGAGCAATCAGCCCCAGCATTTT.

This clonotype appeared a few times. The V gene is TRBV7-3, the J gene TRBJ2-1; D remains ambiguous. Trimming pared 5 bases from V and 8 bases from J, leaving 13 bases between. The CDR3 totals 13 residues. Germline V gives CDR1 SGHTA, CDR2 FQGTGA. DNA of the CDR3: TGTGCCAGCAGCCCCCTGCCCCATCATGAGCAGTTCTTC. It encodes CASSPLPHHEQFF.

This clonotype was seen many times. The chain is built from TRBV7-2 and TRBJ2-3, with D perhaps TRBD2 (6 bases). V was shortened by 1 base and J by 6 bases, with 14 bases between the two germline ends. The CDR3 is 15 residues long. Germline CDR1 and CDR2: SGHTA and FQGNSA. The CDR3 nucleotides read TGTGCCAGCAGCTTAGTCGGGAGAGAGCTGGATACGCAGTATTTT. Translation gives CASSLVGRELDTQYF.

There are a few counts of this clonotype. This chain connects TRBV7-3 to TRBJ1-6; the D is unclear. Germline CDR1 reads SGHTA; CDR2 reads FQGTGA. The ends were cut back, 2 bases at V and 8 bases at J, with 10 bases in the middle. The CDR3 runs 14 residues. In DNA form, the CDR3 reads TGTGCCAGCAGCTTATCGGGTCCCCATTCACCCCTCCACTTT. Translated: CASSLSGPHSPLHF.

This clonotype was counted only a few times. This chain uses TRBV29-1 with TRBJ1-3, with unresolved D. The length of the CDR3 is 12 residues. From germline, CDR1 is SQVTM and CDR2 ANQGSEA. Trimming took 7 bases from V and 0 from J, leaving 7 bases between them. CDR3 nucleotides: TGCAGCGGTGTGATCTCTGGAAACACCATATATTTT. Amino acids: CSGVISGNTIYF.

This clonotype turned up a few times. The chain uses TRBV6-5 and TRBJ1-1; 10 bases are a match to TRBD1. V lost 5 bases, J lost 1 base, and 7 bases stayed unmatched. Germline V gene sequence: CDR1 MNHEY, CDR2 SVGAGI. This CDR3 contains 16 residues. Here the CDR3 DNA reads TGTGCCAGCAGTCACCGGACAGGGGGGACGAACACTGAAGCTTTCTTT. Protein sequence: CASSHRTGGTNTEAFF.

Only a few counts were recorded for this clonotype. The genes are TRBV5-6 and TRBJ1-5; D remains unclear. CDR1 SGHDT and CDR2 YYEEEE come from the germline V gene. V dropped 4 bases and J dropped 5 bases, with 7 bases sitting between them. The length of the CDR3 is 12 residues. In DNA form, the CDR3 reads TGTGCCAGCAGCCAAGTAGATCAGCCCCAGCATTTT. Translation: CASSQVDQPQHF.

The chain uses TRBV7-9 and TRBJ1-1; D call uncertain. The CDR3 is made up of 15 amino acids. From germline, CDR1 is SEHNR and CDR2 FQNEAQ (reference sequence). Trimming left V 1 base short and J 0 bases short, with 9 bases between. CDR3 residues: CASSLGGVLNTEAFF. The CDR3 nucleotides read TGTGCCAGCAGCTTAGGCGGGGTCCTGAACACTGAAGCTTTCTTT.